A selection of T cell receptor beta chains follows, all from one sample in a study of Graves' ophthalmopathy and Graves' hyperthyroidism. TCRdb fed the multiplex PCR reads into MiXCR, producing one record per CDR3 protein. The sample lists over 650,000 distinct CDR3 sequences, 35% to 50% seen once, with over 2.5% in the top ten. Sequencing used peripheral blood. The receptors here all came from an adult man with Graves' ophthalmopathy. CDR3s include the opening cysteine and the closing phenylalanine or tryptophan. A row's size may be missing; if present it is once, few, many or a size class.

many | 15 | TRBJ1-5 | TRBV9 | CASSVPGRGAQPQHF
many | 16 | TRBJ2-6 | TRBV4-2 | CASSRDVSSGANVLTF
NA | 15 | TRBJ1-5 | TRBV2 | CASSHHLGGDQPQHF
NA | 14 | NA | TRBV11-1 | CASSLTGGRNEQFF
few | 14 | TRBJ2-3 | TRBV10-3 | CAARGGSSTDTQYF
few | 18 | TRBJ2-7 | TRBV7-8 | CASSQDWLGLAGIYEQYF
NA | 13 | TRBJ2-3 | TRBV11-2 | CASSPDKRDTQYF
NA | 14 | TRBJ2-3 | TRBV9 | CASSVGGLKDTQYF
NA | 18 | TRBJ2-7 | TRBV25-1 | CASSLRSNRPGGTYEQYF
few | 16 | TRBJ1-2 | TRBV12-3/TRBV12-4 | CASSNYSWTGLNGYTF
many | 12 | TRBJ1-3 | TRBV12-3/TRBV12-4 | CASRSGGNTIYF
NA | 15 | TRBJ1-5 | TRBV7-8 | CASTRLPGGNQPQHF
NA | 13 | TRBJ2-7 | TRBV10-3 | CAISAGGGIEQYF
many | 14 | TRBJ2-7 | TRBV7-6 | CASSLPTGSGEQYF
few | 12 | TRBJ1-6 | TRBV19 | CASSSNRGSLHF
NA | 18 | TRBJ2-2 | TRBV7-9 | CASSLGLGREANTGELFF
once | 17 | TRBJ2-2 | TRBV6-5 | CASSSGLAGVVTGELFF
many | 13 | TRBJ1-2 | TRBV25-1 | CASSVEGRGGYTF
NA | 13 | TRBJ1-4 | TRBV2 | CASRSGNNEKLFF
few | 15 | TRBJ2-5 | TRBV3-1 | CASSQEASGGETQYF
few | 16 | TRBJ1-3 | TRBV9 | CASSYSGQGIGNTIYF
many | 14 | TRBJ1-5 | TRBV19 | CASSTTRGPQPQHF
many | 15 | TRBJ1-4 | TRBV7-9 | CASSLAGRPNEKLFF
NA | 15 | TRBJ2-7 | TRBV25-1 | CASRLGQGNTGEQYF
NA | 12 | TRBJ1-2 | TRBV2 | CASRDTYNGYTF
NA | 15 | TRBJ2-2 | TRBV19 | CASSMRLDHTGELFF
many | 15 | TRBJ1-2 | TRBV7-9 | CASSSAPGHNYGYTF
many | 13 | TRBJ1-1 | TRBV10-3 | CAMRQGGDTEAFF
many | 14 | TRBJ2-7 | TRBV7-2 | CASSLRQRSYEQYF
NA | 14 | TRBJ2-7 | TRBV29-1 | CSIDLLEISYEQYF
NA | 12 | TRBJ2-7 | TRBV6-5 | CASRTGQDEQYF
NA | 16 | NA | TRBV20-1 | CSARGVVGTSRDTQYF
NA | 16 | TRBJ2-7 | TRBV10-3 | CAISARPGTGIYEQYF
many | 9 | TRBJ1-2 | TRBV19 | CASGRGYTF
NA | 17 | TRBJ2-6 | TRBV5-5 | CASSLHGGGAGANVLTF
NA | 15 | TRBJ1-3 | TRBV12-3/TRBV12-4 | CASSGDRASGNTIYF
many | 13 | TRBJ1-4 | TRBV10-3 | CAISEGRGEKLFF
NA | 15 | TRBJ2-7 | TRBV25-1 | CASSARLAYSYEQYF
NA | 17 | TRBJ2-1 | TRBV19 | CASSIGSVLSSYNEQFF
NA | 14 | TRBJ2-7 | TRBV10-3 | CASSQFWGPYEQYF
many | 14 | TRBJ1-1 | TRBV19 | CASSSRGGASEAFF
many | 16 | TRBJ1-3 | TRBV7-8 | CASSFWGQGSGNTIYF
NA | 13 | TRBJ1-5 | TRBV10-3 | CASRAGTNQPQHF
NA | 14 | TRBJ2-7 | TRBV20-1 | CSARKGGSRNEQYF
many | 15 | TRBJ1-2 | TRBV19 | CASSMGLALYYGYTF
few | 14 | TRBJ2-5 | TRBV4-3 | CASSQDGADETQYF
NA | 17 | TRBJ1-6 | TRBV11-1 | CASSPLAIKGYNSPLHF
NA | 16 | TRBJ2-2 | TRBV5-5 | CASSQRGRLNTGELFF
NA | 13 | TRBJ1-2 | TRBV2 | CASSVPSNYGYTF
many | 12 | TRBJ1-1 | TRBV3-1 | CASSQDVTEAFF
NA | 18 | TRBJ2-5 | TRBV11-1 | CASSLVPGGPVGLETQYF
few | 17 | TRBJ1-5 | TRBV12-3/TRBV12-4 | CASSLVGGAGGNQPQHF
many | 14 | TRBJ1-5 | TRBV6-5 | CASSYRVTNQPQHF
NA | 16 | TRBJ1-1 | TRBV25-1 | CASSARLPTRGPEAFF
NA | 14 | TRBJ2-1 | TRBV10-2 | CASSESSRADEQFF